The entry that follows covers one T cell receptor (beta chain) sequence. Its antigen is undetermined. These data come from a study of T-cell memory formation after mild COVID-19. Study background: Clusters of TCRs were largely donor specific. General study results and limits: Shrinking CD4+ clones resided mostly in CM and EM, and CD8+ ones in EMRA. Clones shrinking between day 15 and 85 showed a balanced CD4/CD8 split, and those that grew later tilted toward CD4+.

Using its own MiXCR run on the 5' RACE reads, TCRdb lists one record per CDR3 protein. This sample has nearly 110,000 distinct CDR3 sequences; approximately 15% occur once, and the top ten carry 25% to 30%. Trimming at V came to 5 bases and at J to 4 bases, leaving 4 bases not matched to a gene. The CDR3 totals 15 residues. CDR1 is MNHEY and CDR2 is SVGAGI in the germline V gene. Source material: PBMCs or a T cell subset sorted from them (not recorded which). V gene TRBV6-5 combines with J gene TRBJ2-3, with TRBD2 matching 12 bases. The source of this sequence is an adult woman who had mild COVID-19 (a few samples of this study predate the infection). Cell type and time point are not known. CDR3 loop: CASSKASGGADTQYF. The CDR3, as DNA: TGTGCCAGCAGTAAGGCTAGCGGGGGGGCAGATACGCAGTATTTT.